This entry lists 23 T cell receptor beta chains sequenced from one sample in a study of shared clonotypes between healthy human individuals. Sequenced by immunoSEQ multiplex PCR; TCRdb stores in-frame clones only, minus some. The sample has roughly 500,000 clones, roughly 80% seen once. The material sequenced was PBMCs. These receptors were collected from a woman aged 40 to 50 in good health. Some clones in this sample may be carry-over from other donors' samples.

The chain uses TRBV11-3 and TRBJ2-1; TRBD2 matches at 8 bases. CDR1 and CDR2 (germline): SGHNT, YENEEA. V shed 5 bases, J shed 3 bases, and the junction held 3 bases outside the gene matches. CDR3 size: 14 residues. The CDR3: CASSQTSVYNEQFF. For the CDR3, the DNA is TGTGCCAGCAGCCAGACTAGCGTCTACAATGAGCAGTTCTTC. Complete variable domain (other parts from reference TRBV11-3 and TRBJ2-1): EAGVVQSPRYKIIEKKQPVAFWCNPISGHNTLYWYLQNLGQGPELLIRYENEEAVDDSQLPKDRFSAERLKGVDSTLKIQPAELGDSAVYLCASSQTSVYNEQFFGPGTRLTVL.

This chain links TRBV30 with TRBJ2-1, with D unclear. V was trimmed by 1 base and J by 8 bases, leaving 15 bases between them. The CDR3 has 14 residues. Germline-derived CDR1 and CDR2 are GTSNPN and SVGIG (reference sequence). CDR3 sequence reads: CAWSEVGIVDEQFF. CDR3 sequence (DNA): TGTGCCTGGAGTGAGGTGGGGATAGTTGATGAGCAGTTCTTC. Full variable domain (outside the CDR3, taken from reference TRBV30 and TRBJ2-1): SQTIHQWPATLVQPVGSPLSLECTVEGTSNPNLYWYRQAAGRGLQLLFYSVGIGQISSEVPQNLSASRPQDRQFILSSKKLLLSDSGFYLCAWSEVGIVDEQFFGPGTRLTVL.

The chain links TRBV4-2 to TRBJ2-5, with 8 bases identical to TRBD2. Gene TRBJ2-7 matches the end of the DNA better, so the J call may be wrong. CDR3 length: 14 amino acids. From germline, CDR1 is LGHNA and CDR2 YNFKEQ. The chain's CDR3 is CASSQDYGRDEQYF. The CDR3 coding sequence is TGTGCCAGCAGCCAAGATTACGGGAGGGACGAGCAGTACTTC.

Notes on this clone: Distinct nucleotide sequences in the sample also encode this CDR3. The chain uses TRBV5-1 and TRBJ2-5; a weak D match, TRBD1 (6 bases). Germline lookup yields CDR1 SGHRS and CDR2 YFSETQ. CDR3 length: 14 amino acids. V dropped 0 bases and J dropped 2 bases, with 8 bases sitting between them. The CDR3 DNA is TGCGCCAGCAGCTTGGCCACAGGGCAAGAGACCCAGTACTTC. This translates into CASSLATGQETQYF.

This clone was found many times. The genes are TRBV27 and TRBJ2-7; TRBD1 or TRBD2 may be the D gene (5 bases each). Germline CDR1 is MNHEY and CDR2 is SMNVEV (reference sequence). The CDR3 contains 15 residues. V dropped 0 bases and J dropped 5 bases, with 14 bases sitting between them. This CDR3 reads CASSLSYSGGNEQYF. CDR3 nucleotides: TGTGCCAGCAGTTTATCCTATTCTGGGGGAAACGAGCAGTACTTC.

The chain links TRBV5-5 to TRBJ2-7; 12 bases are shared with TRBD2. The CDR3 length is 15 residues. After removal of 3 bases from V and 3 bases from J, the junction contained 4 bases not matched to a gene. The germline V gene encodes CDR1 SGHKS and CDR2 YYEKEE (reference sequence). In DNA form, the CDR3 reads TGTGCCAGCAGCTCCACGACTAGCGGGAGCTACGAGCAGTACTTC. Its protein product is CASSSTTSGSYEQYF.

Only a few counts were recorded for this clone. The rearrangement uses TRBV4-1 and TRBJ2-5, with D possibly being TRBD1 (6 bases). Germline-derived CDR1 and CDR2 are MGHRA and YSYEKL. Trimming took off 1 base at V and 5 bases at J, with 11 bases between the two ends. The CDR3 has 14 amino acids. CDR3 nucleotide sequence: TGCGCCAGCAGCCAAGTGGGGGCTGGGGAGACCCAGTACTTC. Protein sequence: CASSQVGAGETQYF.

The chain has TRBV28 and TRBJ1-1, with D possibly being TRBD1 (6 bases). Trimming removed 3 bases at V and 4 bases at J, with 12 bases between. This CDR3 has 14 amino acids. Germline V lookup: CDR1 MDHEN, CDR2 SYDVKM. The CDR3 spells CASSFRQAITEAFF. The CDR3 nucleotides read TGTGCCAGCAGTTTCAGACAGGCCATCACTGAAGCTTTCTTT.

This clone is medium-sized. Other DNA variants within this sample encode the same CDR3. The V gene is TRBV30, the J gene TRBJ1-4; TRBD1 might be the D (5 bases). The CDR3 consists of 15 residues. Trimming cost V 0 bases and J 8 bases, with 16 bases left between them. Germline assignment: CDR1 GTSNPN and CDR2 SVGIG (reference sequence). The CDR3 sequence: CAWSVLRARGEKLFF. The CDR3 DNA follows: TGTGCCTGGAGTGTACTCAGGGCGAGGGGCGAAAAACTGTTTTTT. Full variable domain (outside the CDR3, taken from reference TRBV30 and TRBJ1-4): SQTIHQWPATLVQPVGSPLSLECTVEGTSNPNLYWYRQAAGRGLQLLFYSVGIGQISSEVPQNLSASRPQDRQFILSSKKLLLSDSGFYLCAWSVLRARGEKLFFGSGTQLSVL.

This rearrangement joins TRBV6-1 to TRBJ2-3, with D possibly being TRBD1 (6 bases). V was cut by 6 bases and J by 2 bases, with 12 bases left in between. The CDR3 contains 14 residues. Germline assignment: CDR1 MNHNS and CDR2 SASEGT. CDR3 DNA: TGTGCCAGCAGCCCCACAGGGAACACAGATACGCAGTATTTT. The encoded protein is CASSPTGNTDTQYF.

This CDR3 reads CASSNGVGETQYF. The CDR3 DNA reads TGTGCCAGCAGCAATGGGGTTGGGGAGACCCAGTACTTC. The chain carries TRBV7-3 and TRBJ2-5; D is ambiguous. The germline V and J ends were trimmed by 5 bases and 5 bases, with 12 bases remaining between them. The CDR3 consists of 13 residues. CDR1 and CDR2 (germline): SGHTA, FQGTGA.

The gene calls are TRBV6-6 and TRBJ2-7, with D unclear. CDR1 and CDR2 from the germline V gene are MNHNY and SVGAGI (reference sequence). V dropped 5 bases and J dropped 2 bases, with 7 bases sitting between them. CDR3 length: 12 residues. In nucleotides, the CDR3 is TGTGCCAGCAGTCCTACCGCCTACGAGCAGTACTTC. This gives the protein CASSPTAYEQYF.

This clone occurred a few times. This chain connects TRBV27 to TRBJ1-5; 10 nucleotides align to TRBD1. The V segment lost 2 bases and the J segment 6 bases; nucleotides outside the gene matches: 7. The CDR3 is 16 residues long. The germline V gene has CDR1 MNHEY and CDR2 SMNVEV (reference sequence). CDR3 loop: CASSLRWTGGGQPQHF. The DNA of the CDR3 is TGTGCCAGCAGTTTACGATGGACAGGGGGAGGTCAGCCCCAGCATTTT.

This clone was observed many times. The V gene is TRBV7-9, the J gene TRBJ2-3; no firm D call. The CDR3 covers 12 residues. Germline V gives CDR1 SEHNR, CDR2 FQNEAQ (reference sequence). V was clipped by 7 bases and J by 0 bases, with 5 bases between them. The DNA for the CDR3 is TGTGCCAGCATGGGGAGCACAGATACGCAGTATTTT. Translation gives CASMGSTDTQYF.

CDR3 coding DNA: TGTGCCAGCAGCTTTGCCCTAGCGGGATACAATGAGCAGTTCTTC. This translates into CASSFALAGYNEQFF. The V and J genes are TRBV5-6 and TRBJ2-1; TRBD2 matches at 9 bases. Germline V CDR1 and CDR2: SGHDT, YYEEEE. J gave up 4 bases and V 2 bases, and 4 bases lay outside the gene matches. This CDR3 region has 15 residues.

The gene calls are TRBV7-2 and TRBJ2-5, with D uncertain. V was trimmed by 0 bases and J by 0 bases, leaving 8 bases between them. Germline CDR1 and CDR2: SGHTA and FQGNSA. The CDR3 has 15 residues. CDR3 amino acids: CASSLAAGYQETQYF. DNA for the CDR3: TGTGCCAGCAGCTTAGCGGCTGGCTACCAAGAGACCCAGTACTTC.

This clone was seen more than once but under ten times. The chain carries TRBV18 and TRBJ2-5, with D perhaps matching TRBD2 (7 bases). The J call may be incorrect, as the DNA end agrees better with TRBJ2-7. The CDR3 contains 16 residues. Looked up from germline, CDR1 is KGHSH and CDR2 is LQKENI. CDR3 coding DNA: TGTGCCAGCTCACCAGGGTTACAGGGAGGGCCCTCCGAGCAGTACTTC. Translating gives CASSPGLQGGPSEQYF.

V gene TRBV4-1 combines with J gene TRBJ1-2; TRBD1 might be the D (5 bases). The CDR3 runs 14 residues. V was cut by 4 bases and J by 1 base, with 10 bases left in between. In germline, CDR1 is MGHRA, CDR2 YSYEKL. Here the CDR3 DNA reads TGCGCCAGCAGCCCACATGGGGGTAACTATGGCTACACCTTC. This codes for CASSPHGGNYGYTF.

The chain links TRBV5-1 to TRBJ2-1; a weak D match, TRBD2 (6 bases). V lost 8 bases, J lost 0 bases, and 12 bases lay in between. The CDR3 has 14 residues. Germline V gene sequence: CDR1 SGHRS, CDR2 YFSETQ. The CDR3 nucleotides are TGCGCCAGTGGACTACAAAGCTCCTACAATGAGCAGTTCTTC. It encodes CASGLQSSYNEQFF.

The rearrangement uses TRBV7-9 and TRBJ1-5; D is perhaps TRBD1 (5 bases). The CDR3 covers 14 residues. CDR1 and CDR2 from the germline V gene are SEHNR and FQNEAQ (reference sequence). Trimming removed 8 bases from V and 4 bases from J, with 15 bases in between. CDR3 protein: CASERGDGNQPQHF. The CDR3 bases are TGTGCCAGCGAACGCGGGGACGGAAATCAGCCCCAGCATTTT.

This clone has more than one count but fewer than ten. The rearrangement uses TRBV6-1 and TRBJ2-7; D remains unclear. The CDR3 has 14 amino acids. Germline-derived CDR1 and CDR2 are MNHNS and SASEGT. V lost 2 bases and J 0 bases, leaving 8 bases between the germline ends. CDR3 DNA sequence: TGTGCCAGCAGTGAAAGAGGCAGCTCCTACGAGCAGTACTTC. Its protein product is CASSERGSSYEQYF.

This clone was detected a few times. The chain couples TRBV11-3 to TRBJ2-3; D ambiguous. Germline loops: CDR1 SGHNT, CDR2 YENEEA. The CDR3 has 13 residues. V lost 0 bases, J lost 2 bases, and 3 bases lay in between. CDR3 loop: CASSLDLTDTQYF. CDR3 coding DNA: TGTGCCAGCAGCTTAGATCTCACAGATACGCAGTATTTT.

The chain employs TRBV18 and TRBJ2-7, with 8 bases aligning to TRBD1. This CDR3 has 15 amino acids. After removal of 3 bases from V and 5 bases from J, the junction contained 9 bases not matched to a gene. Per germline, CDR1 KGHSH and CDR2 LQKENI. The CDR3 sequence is CASSPTPTGDNEQYF. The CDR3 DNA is TGTGCCAGCTCACCTACCCCGACAGGGGACAACGAGCAGTACTTC.